The 24 T cell receptor beta chains below all came from one sample that was sequenced in a study of cytomegalovirus exposure and HLA in healthy donors. The PCR ran on 60 Vbeta and 13 Jbeta primers. TCRdb's copy holds only in-frame clones and misses some; the assay was immunoSEQ multiplex PCR. The sample lists roughly 150,000 clones; around 79% were seen once. Sequenced sample: PBMCs. The receptors were gathered from a male donor in good health and CMV-seronegative.

J is TRBJ2-3 and V is TRBV7-9, with no clear D. Trimming shortened V by 4 bases and J by 0 bases, and 11 bases separated the two germline ends. The CDR3 is 15 amino acids. Germline lookup yields CDR1 SEHNR and CDR2 FQNEAQ (reference sequence). In DNA, the CDR3 is TGTGCCAGCAGCTCCCCGATTACTAGCACAGATACGCAGTATTTT. Protein sequence: CASSSPITSTDTQYF.

V usage is TRBV27 and J usage is TRBJ1-2; a possible D gene is TRBD1 (5 bases). CDR1 and CDR2 (germline): MNHEY, SMNVEV (reference sequence). V lost 7 bases, J lost 3 bases, and 15 bases lay in between. There are 14 residues in the CDR3. CDR3 coding DNA: TGTGCCAGCAATCCAGGCGGGGGTTACTATGGCTACACCTTC. Translation gives CASNPGGGYYGYTF.

The chain employs TRBV7-3 and TRBJ1-1; D not certain. From germline, CDR1 is SGHTA and CDR2 FQGTGA. The CDR3 length is 16 residues. Trimming took 2 bases from V and 5 from J, leaving 18 bases between them. The CDR3 is CASSLVHREKRTEAFF. CDR3 bases: TGTGCCAGCAGCTTAGTTCATAGGGAGAAACGTACTGAAGCTTTCTTT.

This chain links TRBV14 with TRBJ1-1; maybe TRBD1 (6 bases). This CDR3 region has 13 residues. Trimming shortened V by 1 base and J by 6 bases, and 9 bases separated the two germline ends. In germline, CDR1 is SGHDN, CDR2 FVKESK. The CDR3 coding sequence is TGTGCCAGCAGCCAAGGTAACAGGGCTGAAGCTTTCTTT. Translating gives CASSQGNRAEAFF.

This clone occurred a few times. V and J are TRBV29-1 and TRBJ2-7; maybe TRBD1 (6 bases). Germline values: CDR1 SQVTM, CDR2 ANQGSEA. The CDR3 sequence is 14 residues long. V gave up 6 bases and J gave up 0 bases, with 15 bases separating them. The DNA of the CDR3 is TGCAGCGTGGCAAGACAGGAAATCTCCTACGAGCAGTACTTC. This encodes CSVARQEISYEQYF.

The chain carries TRBV6-1 and TRBJ2-7, with 7 positions matching TRBD2. This CDR3 is 14 amino acids long. V was clipped by 10 bases and J by 3 bases; unmatched bases: 12. Germline V gene sequence: CDR1 MNHNS, CDR2 SASEGT. CDR3 DNA sequence: TGTGCCACCGATTTAGGAGCGGGAATCTACGAGCAGTACTTC. It specifies CATDLGAGIYEQYF.

V usage is TRBV7-9 and J usage is TRBJ1-1, with no clear D. The germline CDR1 and CDR2 sequences are SEHNR and FQNEAQ (reference sequence). This CDR3 has 12 amino acids. The V end lost 5 bases, the J end lost 2 bases, and 6 bases lay between the germline ends. CDR3 coding DNA: TGTGCCAGCAGCACGCGTAACACTGAAGCTTTCTTT. Protein product: CASSTRNTEAFF. The variable domain in full, with the rest retrieved from reference TRBV7-9 and TRBJ1-1, is DTGVSQNPRHKITKRGQNVTFRCDPISEHNRLYWYRQTLGQGPEFLTYFQNEAQLEKSRLLSDRFSAERPKGSFSTLEIQRTEQGDSAMYLCASSTRNTEAFFGQGTRLTVV.

V gene TRBV19 combines with J gene TRBJ1-5; TRBD1 agrees at 7 bases. Germline V CDR1 and CDR2: LNHDA, SQIVND (reference sequence). V was clipped by 4 bases and J by 7 bases; unmatched bases: 7. The CDR3 extends over 14 amino acids. For the CDR3, the DNA is TGTGCCAGTAGTACCGACAGGGCGGACCAGCCCCAGCATTTT. It translates to CASSTDRADQPQHF.

The rearrangement joins TRBV10-2 to TRBJ2-1; 7 bases fit TRBD2. With 4 bases clipped from V and 7 bases from J, the junction kept 1 base outside the gene matches. Per the germline V gene, CDR1 is WSHSY and CDR2 is SAAADI. The CDR3 contains 12 residues. The CDR3 sequence: CASSAGGNEQFF. The CDR3 DNA is TGCGCCAGCAGTGCGGGGGGAAATGAGCAGTTCTTC.

The V and J genes are TRBV11-3 and TRBJ2-7; D not resolved. Germline V gene sequence: CDR1 SGHNT, CDR2 YENEEA. The CDR3 runs 11 residues. V was cut by 1 base and J by 5 bases, with 3 bases left in between. CDR3 bases: TGTGCCAGCAGCTTAGTCGACGAGCAGTACTTC. Residues: CASSLVDEQYF.

This chain connects TRBV19 to TRBJ2-3, with 10 positions matching TRBD1. CDR3 length: 13 residues. Germline-derived CDR1 and CDR2 are LNHDA and SQIVND (reference sequence). With 9 bases clipped from V and 6 bases from J, the junction kept 6 bases outside the gene matches. The CDR3 DNA reads as TGTGCCAGCCGACAGGGGGCCAGCGATACGCAGTATTTT. Encoded protein: CASRQGASDTQYF.

The chain carries TRBV7-2 and TRBJ1-2; TRBD1 might be the D (6 bases). Trimming cost V 3 bases and J 4 bases, with 12 bases left between them. Germline V CDR1 and CDR2: SGHTA, FQGNSA. The CDR3 runs to 14 residues. The CDR3 sequence is CASSFGGGGYGYTF. DNA for the CDR3: TGTGCCAGCAGCTTTGGGGGAGGGGGCTATGGCTACACCTTC.

The chain links TRBV6-4 to TRBJ2-1; perhaps TRBD2 as D (7 bases). CDR1 and CDR2 from the germline V gene are MRHNA and SNTAGT. CDR3 length equals 15 residues. V shed 5 bases and J shed 4 bases, with 15 bases lying between them. CDR3 protein: CASSRGASGYNEQFF. The CDR3 DNA reads TGTGCCAGCAGTAGGGGGGCTAGCGGATACAATGAGCAGTTCTTC.

This chain joins TRBV10-3 and TRBJ2-1; 10 bases are a match to TRBD1. J gave up 1 base and V 10 bases, and 7 bases lay outside the gene matches. Germline lookup yields CDR1 ENHRY and CDR2 SYGVKD. This CDR3 is built from 15 residues. CDR3: CATAGTGDSYNEQFF. As DNA, the CDR3 is TGTGCCACAGCCGGGACAGGGGATTCCTACAATGAGCAGTTCTTC.

This chain uses TRBV5-4 with TRBJ1-1, with 9 nucleotides matching TRBD1. From germline, CDR1 is SGHNT and CDR2 YYREEE (reference sequence). This CDR3 spans 14 amino acids. The V and J ends lost 3 bases and 3 bases, in that order; junction bases with no gene match: 3. The CDR3 spells CASSSRTGDTEAFF. In DNA form, the CDR3 reads TGTGCCAGCAGCTCTCGGACAGGGGACACTGAAGCTTTCTTT.

This clone was seen a few times. CDR3 nucleotide sequence: TGTGCCTGGAGGCATGGACCGGGACAGGGGGGCAATCAGCCCCAGCATTTT. This gives the protein CAWRHGPGQGGNQPQHF. The rearrangement joins TRBV30 to TRBJ1-5; 11 bases map to TRBD1. Germline V gene lookup returns CDR1 GTSNPN and CDR2 SVGIG (reference sequence). CDR3 length equals 17 residues. V trimming: 3 bases; J trimming: 2 bases; junction bases outside the gene matches: 9.

The chain combines TRBV6-5 with TRBJ2-7, with a weak D call TRBD1 (5 bases). Trimming cost V 6 bases and J 9 bases, with 12 bases left between them. This CDR3 spans 11 amino acids. CDR1 and CDR2 (germline): MNHEY, SVGAGI. CDR3 bases: TGTGCCAGCAGGCAGGGTTCAGGGCAGTACTTC. Translating gives CASRQGSGQYF.

The chain uses TRBV7-6 and TRBJ2-2, with a tentative D call TRBD2 (5 bases). Germline CDR1 reads SGHVS; CDR2 reads FNYEAQ. V dropped 7 bases and J dropped 4 bases, with 10 bases sitting between them. The CDR3 runs 13 residues. The DNA of the CDR3 is TGTGCCAGCACCCCGGCGGGCACCGGGGAGCTGTTTTTT. Its translation is CASTPAGTGELFF.

The chain couples TRBV27 to TRBJ2-1; tentatively, D is TRBD1 (5 bases). The CDR3 is made up of 16 amino acids. The V end was cut by 2 bases, the J end by 7 bases, with 18 bases between. In germline, CDR1 is MNHEY, CDR2 SMNVEV (reference sequence). The DNA of the CDR3 is TGTGCCAGCAGTTTAAATATAGGGGCAGGGCGAAATGAGCAGTTCTTC. It specifies CASSLNIGAGRNEQFF.

The genes are TRBV10-3 and TRBJ1-6; D is unclear. Between the trimmed V and J ends, which lost 0 bases and 9 bases, there was a span of 6 bases. Germline lookup yields CDR1 ENHRY and CDR2 SYGVKD. The CDR3 is 13 amino acids. This chain's CDR3 is CAISESAGSPLHF. Written as DNA, the CDR3 is TGTGCCATCAGTGAGTCGGCGGGTTCACCCCTCCACTTT.

This sequence joins TRBV27 and TRBJ1-1; D not certain. The V end lost 5 bases, the J end lost 1 base, and 8 bases lay between the germline ends. This CDR3 contains 13 residues. Per germline, CDR1 MNHEY and CDR2 SMNVEV (reference sequence). The CDR3 reads CASSTSPNTEAFF. The CDR3 coding sequence is TGTGCCAGCAGTACTTCACCGAACACTGAAGCTTTCTTT.

The rearrangement joins TRBV28 to TRBJ1-2, with TRBD1 as a possible D gene (5 bases). The CDR3 runs to 14 residues. Germline V CDR1 and CDR2: MDHEN, SYDVKM. V lost 1 base and J 4 bases, leaving 10 bases between the germline ends. Here the CDR3 DNA reads TGTGCCAGCAGTTTATTAGACAGACTCTATGGCTACACCTTC. Translating gives CASSLLDRLYGYTF.

The chain combines TRBV7-8 with TRBJ2-1; 14 nucleotides align to TRBD2. V was clipped by 3 bases and J by 10 bases; unmatched bases: 5. The CDR3 is 15 amino acids. Germline lookup yields CDR1 SGHVS and CDR2 FQNEAQ. The CDR3 sequence: CASSFSGLAGGEQFF. CDR3 sequence (DNA): TGTGCCAGCAGCTTCTCTGGACTAGCGGGAGGCGAGCAGTTCTTC. The full variable domain, in which reference TRBV7-8 and TRBJ2-1 provide the parts outside the CDR3, is GAGVSQSPRYKVAKRGQDVALRCDPISGHVSLFWYQQALGQGPEFLTYFQNEAQLDKSGLPSDRFFAERPEGSVSTLKIQRTQQEDSAVYLCASSFSGLAGGEQFFGPGTRLTVL.

This clone occurred a few times. The genes are TRBV4-1 and TRBJ2-7; 7 nucleotides agree with TRBD1. V shed 1 base, J shed 3 bases, and the junction held 6 bases outside the gene matches. This CDR3 has 15 amino acids. In germline, CDR1 is MGHRA, CDR2 YSYEKL. CDR3 sequence: CASSQVKQGYYEQYF. CDR3 sequence (DNA): TGCGCCAGCAGCCAAGTGAAACAGGGGTACTACGAGCAGTACTTC.